The clone carrying this T cell receptor beta chain was observed many times. V was shortened by 1 base and J by 0 bases, with 9 bases between the two germline ends. The CDR3 has 15 amino acids. Germline CDR1 SGHTA, CDR2 FQGNSA. This sample stems from a study of early T cells in non-severe SARS-CoV-2 infection. Individual cDNA molecules carried attached unique molecular identifiers. Via MiXCR, TCRdb re-called the 5' RACE reads, giving one row per CDR3 protein. The sample has about 60,000 distinct CDR3 sequences, around 6% seen once. This chain uses TRBV7-2 with TRBJ1-1; D not certain. Material: whole blood. The TCR sequence derives from an adult who was a healthcare worker with PCR-confirmed SARS-CoV-2 infection or an uninfected control (not recorded which). The CDR3 here is CASSLESQVNTEAFF. For the CDR3, the DNA is TGTGCCAGCAGCTTAGAGTCCCAGGTGAACACTGAAGCTTTCTTT.